Included here is one T cell receptor beta chain sequence, with context. This sample is part of a study of T cells in Graves' hyperthyroidism and ophthalmopathy. The overall study: Peripheral blood was secured at the point of initial diagnosis, before any treatment.

Amplification yielded TCR beta CDR3 regions, with RNA transcripts as the source. During a first-round RT-PCR of the TCR CDR3, the HTBI primer set was used. TCRdb itself ran the multiplex PCR reads through MiXCR, one entry per CDR3 protein. Here the sample spans 300,000 to 450,000 distinct CDR3 sequences, roughly 25% being singletons. Looked up from germline, CDR1 is GTSNPN and CDR2 is SVGIG (reference sequence). Trimming removed 2 bases at V and 4 bases at J, with 15 bases between. The CDR3 covers 15 residues. The specimen sequenced was blood. The rearrangement uses TRBV30 and TRBJ2-1; D is possibly TRBD2 (6 bases). The TCR comes from a man aged 45-65 years with Graves' hyperthyroidism. In DNA, the CDR3 is TGTGCCTGGAGTAGGTTGCGGGGAGTATACAATGAGCAGTTCTTC. Translated: CAWSRLRGVYNEQFF.